One sample yielded the 22 T cell receptor beta chains listed below, sequenced in a study of blood T cell repertoires in COVID-19. Sequencing used immunoSEQ multiplex PCR; TCRdb keeps in-frame clones, though not all of them. The table shows 150,000 to 200,000 clones, with less than 85% occurring only once. The source material was PBMCs or T cells enriched from blood (not recorded which). The origin of the receptors is a man in his fifties who had recovered from COVID-19.

J is TRBJ1-3 and V is TRBV27; TRBD1 matches 7 bases. The junction had 10 bases not matched to a gene; V was cut back by 6 bases and J by 2 bases. From germline, CDR1 is MNHEY and CDR2 SMNVEV (reference sequence). The CDR3 covers 16 residues. CDR3 sequence (DNA): TGTGCCAGCAGCCCGGGACAGTTTAGGACTGGAAACACCATATATTTT. This codes for CASSPGQFRTGNTIYF.

The chain joins TRBV3-1 (or the pseudogene TRBV3-2) to TRBJ1-1, with D uncertain. V shed 7 bases and J shed 4 bases, with 16 bases lying between them. The CDR3 contains 14 residues. Germline CDR1 LGHDT, CDR2 YNNKEL (reference sequence). The CDR3 is CASISRLKFTEAFF. CDR3 DNA sequence: TGTGCCAGCATCTCACGCCTAAAATTCACTGAAGCTTTCTTT.

This clone came up once. The chain has TRBV25-1 and TRBJ2-4, with 8 bases aligning to TRBD2. CDR3 length equals 17 residues. CDR1 and CDR2 from the germline V gene are MGHDK and SYGVNS. CDR3 DNA sequence: TGTCCCCCCCGGGGGCGACCGGGGGCGGCCGGGGGGGGCATTCAGTACTTC. Protein: CPPRGRPGAAGGGIQYF.

The gene calls are TRBV3-1 (or the pseudogene TRBV3-2) and TRBJ2-3, with TRBD2 as a possible D gene (6 bases). The CDR3 consists of 12 residues. Germline values: CDR1 LGHDT, CDR2 YNNKEL (reference sequence). Trimming took off 6 bases at V and 8 bases at J, with 12 bases between the two ends. CDR3 sequence reads: CASSPTRSTQYF. CDR3 DNA: TGTGCCAGCAGTCCGACTAGAAGTACGCAGTATTTT.

The V gene is TRBV6-1, the J gene TRBJ1-5; the D gene is possibly TRBD1 (6 bases). Germline lookup yields CDR1 MNHNS and CDR2 SASEGT. This CDR3 has 16 residues. The V end was cut by 4 bases, the J end by 1 base, with 14 bases between. Here the CDR3 reads CASSVIGGASNQPQHF. CDR3 DNA: TGTGCCAGCAGTGTAATTGGGGGCGCGAGCAATCAGCCCCAGCATTTT.

The chain has TRBV3-1 (or the pseudogene TRBV3-2) and TRBJ2-7; 7 bases fit TRBD2. The germline CDR1 and CDR2 sequences are LGHDT and YNNKEL (reference sequence). The V segment lost 5 bases and the J segment 9 bases; nucleotides outside the gene matches: 10. This CDR3 has 13 amino acids. CDR3 sequence: CASSTLGGDGQYF. In DNA form, the CDR3 reads TGTGCCAGCAGCACCCTGGGAGGGGACGGGCAGTACTTC.

The DNA for the CDR3 is TGTGCCAGCAGTCTATCTGGGACATCTAGCAATCAGCCCCAGCATTTT. Its translation: CASSLSGTSSNQPQHF. The chain combines TRBV7-9 with TRBJ1-5; tentatively, D is TRBD1 (6 bases). Trimming cost V 6 bases and J 0 bases, with 15 bases left between them. Germline CDR1 reads SEHNR; CDR2 reads FQNEAQ (reference sequence). The CDR3 totals 16 residues.

This clone showed up just a few times. The chain employs TRBV6-2 or TRBV6-3 and TRBJ2-7; D might be TRBD1 (7 bases). This CDR3 contains 16 residues. Germline assignment: CDR1 MNHEY and CDR2 SVGEGT. V was shortened by 4 bases and J by 4 bases, with 20 bases between the two germline ends. CDR3 in DNA: TGTGCCAGCAGTTTAGGCCGGGACAGTGGGAGGTACGAGCAGTACTTC. Translating gives CASSLGRDSGRYEQYF.

The J gene is TRBJ1-2, the V gene TRBV7-2, with D perhaps matching TRBD1 (5 bases). Trimming pared 5 bases from V and 0 bases from J, leaving 10 bases between. The CDR3 length is 14 residues. Germline V gives CDR1 SGHTA, CDR2 FQGNSA. CDR3 nucleotide sequence: TGTGCCAGCAGCAGCATGACAGCTAACTATGGCTACACCTTC. It specifies CASSSMTANYGYTF.

This clone was seen many times. CDR3 residues: CASSSGLGGALKQYF. DNA of the CDR3: TGTGCCAGCAGCTCGGGACTAGGAGGGGCCTTAAAGCAGTACTTC. This sequence joins TRBV7-2 and TRBJ2-7; 8 nucleotides align to TRBD2. The CDR3 length is 15 residues. J gave up 8 bases and V 4 bases, and 13 bases lay outside the gene matches. Per germline, CDR1 SGHTA and CDR2 FQGNSA.

This clone has more than one count but fewer than ten. The chain joins TRBV19 to TRBJ1-3; 10 positions match TRBD1. Per germline, CDR1 LNHDA and CDR2 SQIVND (reference sequence). J gave up 1 base and V 9 bases, and 18 bases lay outside the gene matches. The CDR3 totals 19 residues. DNA of the CDR3: TGTGCCAGCCGAAAGCTGGGGACAGGGGCCAGGGGTTCTGGAAACACCATATATTTT. It encodes CASRKLGTGARGSGNTIYF.

CDR3 DNA: TGTGCCAGCAGTTTACAAAGGACAGCCTACGAGCAGTACTTC. This gives the protein CASSLQRTAYEQYF. This chain joins TRBV27 and TRBJ2-7, with D tentatively TRBD1 (6 bases). V was trimmed by 2 bases and J by 2 bases, leaving 10 bases between them. The CDR3 extends over 14 amino acids. Per the germline V gene, CDR1 is MNHEY and CDR2 is SMNVEV (reference sequence).

The chain uses TRBV7-8 and TRBJ2-7, with 8 bases lining up with TRBD2. The germline gives CDR1 SGHVS, CDR2 FQNEAQ. J gave up 3 bases and V 6 bases, and 13 bases lay outside the gene matches. CDR3 size: 16 residues. CDR3 sequence reads: CASRPSRHGGDYEQYF. The CDR3 DNA reads TGTGCCAGCAGACCGTCCCGTCACGGGGGGGACTACGAGCAGTACTTC.

The chain recombines TRBV29-1 with TRBJ2-1; TRBD2 matches 14 bases. The V and J ends lost 6 bases and 6 bases, in that order; junction bases with no gene match: 10. Germline loops: CDR1 SQVTM, CDR2 ANQGSEA. CDR3 length: 16 amino acids. In nucleotides, the CDR3 is TGCAGCGTCCCCCGGACAGGACTAGCGGGGGGCAATGAGCAGTTCTTC. It encodes CSVPRTGLAGGNEQFF.

This chain connects TRBV18 to TRBJ2-5, with TRBD2 as a possible D gene (5 bases). From germline, CDR1 is KGHSH and CDR2 LQKENI. The V and J ends lost 2 bases and 0 bases respectively, with 7 bases between them. This CDR3 is 14 amino acids long. CDR3 nucleotide sequence: TGTGCCAGCTCACCAGAGCGGTACCAAGAGACCCAGTACTTC. Protein: CASSPERYQETQYF.

V usage is TRBV6-5 and J usage is TRBJ1-1; 7 nucleotides match TRBD1. The J segment lost 0 bases and the V segment lost 4 bases, leaving 5 bases of the junction unmatched. The CDR3 runs to 15 residues. Germline V gene sequence: CDR1 MNHEY, CDR2 SVGAGI. In DNA, the CDR3 is TGTGCCAGCAGTTCCCCCGACAGGGTGAACACTGAAGCTTTCTTT. It is translated as CASSSPDRVNTEAFF.

A single count supports this clone. The chain uses TRBV9 and TRBJ2-4; TRBD1 aligns across 7 bases. The CDR3 is made up of 17 amino acids. V trimming: 0 bases; J trimming: 0 bases; junction bases outside the gene matches: 6. Germline lookup yields CDR1 SGDLS and CDR2 YYNGEE. CDR3 in amino acids: CASSVEDRVLAKNIQYF. CDR3 sequence (DNA): TGTGCCAGCAGCGTAGAAGACAGGGTTCTAGCCAAAAACATTCAGTACTTC. Full variable domain (missing parts from reference TRBV9 and TRBJ2-4): DSGVTQTPKHLITATGQRVTLRCSPRSGDLSVYWYQQSLDQGLQFLIQYYNGEERAKGNILERFSAQQFPDLHSELNLSSLELGDSALYFCASSVEDRVLAKNIQYFGAGTRLSVL.

The J gene is TRBJ2-2, the V gene TRBV24-1; perhaps TRBD1 as D (8 bases). CDR3 size: 17 residues. CDR1 is KGHDR and CDR2 is SFDVKD in the germline V gene. Trimming cost V 3 bases and J 3 bases, with 16 bases left between them. CDR3 sequence: CATSDRRTGRDTGELFF. The CDR3 DNA is TGTGCCACCAGTGATCGGCGGACAGGGAGGGACACCGGGGAGCTGTTTTTT.

V and J are TRBV7-2 and TRBJ1-3; D remains ambiguous. V lost 1 base and J lost 0, with 16 bases in between. Germline V gene sequence: CDR1 SGHTA, CDR2 FQGNSA. The length of the CDR3 is 18 residues. The CDR3 sequence: CASSLVAGGYGSGNTIYF. DNA for the CDR3: TGTGCCAGCAGCTTAGTGGCGGGCGGGTACGGCTCTGGAAACACCATATATTTT.

The DNA of the CDR3 is TGTGCCAGCAGCGATGGGACAGGAGGGTGGAACACTGAAGCTTTCTTT. Residues: CASSDGTGGWNTEAFF. V and J are TRBV7-9 and TRBJ1-1; the match to TRBD1 covers 8 bases. CDR1 is SEHNR, CDR2 FQNEAQ, per germline (reference sequence). The CDR3 extends over 16 amino acids. With 5 bases clipped from V and 1 base from J, the junction kept 9 bases outside the gene matches.

The chain has TRBV4-1 and TRBJ2-3, with D perhaps matching TRBD1 (5 bases). Trimming removed 4 bases at V and 0 bases at J, with 14 bases between. The CDR3 length is 16 residues. The V gene's germline CDR1 is MGHRA and CDR2 YSYEKL. This CDR3 is CASSPRQTSSTDTQYF. CDR3 coding DNA: TGCGCCAGCAGCCCCCGACAGACCTCTAGCACAGATACGCAGTATTTT.

This sequence joins TRBV14 and TRBJ1-1; TRBD1 matches 10 bases. CDR3 length equals 13 residues. With 8 bases clipped from V and 9 bases from J, the junction kept 9 bases outside the gene matches. The germline V gene has CDR1 SGHDN and CDR2 FVKESK. The CDR3, as DNA: TGTGCCAGCCAGCGGGACAGGGGAGGGAAAGCTTTCTTT. Translating gives CASQRDRGGKAFF.